This T cell receptor (beta chain) comes out of a study of shared clonotypes between healthy human individuals. Study context: A couple of female and a few male donors aged 18 to 49 were enrolled. Findings and limits, study-wide: Blood was the sole source, and tissue repertoires probably differ. Depth of sequencing was expected to influence donor clonotype sharing.

The CDR3 covers 15 residues. CDR1 is MNHEY and CDR2 is SVGAGI in the germline V gene. V gave up 1 base and J gave up 4 bases, with 10 bases separating them. Execution of the assay was at deep level. Assay: immunoSEQ multiplex PCR; the TCRdb copy retains only in-frame clones and omits some. The table lists some 2.1 million clones, approximately 95% of them singletons. This clone was counted a single time. Its antigen remains unidentified. Naive CD8 populations comprised CD45RO-negative cells positively selected for CCR7, excluding terminally differentiated effector memory CD45RA+ cells. V is TRBV6-5 and J is TRBJ2-2; D could derive from TRBD1 or TRBD2 (5 bases each). Source material: naive CD8+ T cells sorted from blood. The source of this sequence is a man aged 18 to 29 in good health. CDR3 DNA sequence: TGTGCCAGCAGTTACTATCTGGGGACCACCGGGGAGCTGTTTTTT. This gives the protein CASSYYLGTTGELFF.